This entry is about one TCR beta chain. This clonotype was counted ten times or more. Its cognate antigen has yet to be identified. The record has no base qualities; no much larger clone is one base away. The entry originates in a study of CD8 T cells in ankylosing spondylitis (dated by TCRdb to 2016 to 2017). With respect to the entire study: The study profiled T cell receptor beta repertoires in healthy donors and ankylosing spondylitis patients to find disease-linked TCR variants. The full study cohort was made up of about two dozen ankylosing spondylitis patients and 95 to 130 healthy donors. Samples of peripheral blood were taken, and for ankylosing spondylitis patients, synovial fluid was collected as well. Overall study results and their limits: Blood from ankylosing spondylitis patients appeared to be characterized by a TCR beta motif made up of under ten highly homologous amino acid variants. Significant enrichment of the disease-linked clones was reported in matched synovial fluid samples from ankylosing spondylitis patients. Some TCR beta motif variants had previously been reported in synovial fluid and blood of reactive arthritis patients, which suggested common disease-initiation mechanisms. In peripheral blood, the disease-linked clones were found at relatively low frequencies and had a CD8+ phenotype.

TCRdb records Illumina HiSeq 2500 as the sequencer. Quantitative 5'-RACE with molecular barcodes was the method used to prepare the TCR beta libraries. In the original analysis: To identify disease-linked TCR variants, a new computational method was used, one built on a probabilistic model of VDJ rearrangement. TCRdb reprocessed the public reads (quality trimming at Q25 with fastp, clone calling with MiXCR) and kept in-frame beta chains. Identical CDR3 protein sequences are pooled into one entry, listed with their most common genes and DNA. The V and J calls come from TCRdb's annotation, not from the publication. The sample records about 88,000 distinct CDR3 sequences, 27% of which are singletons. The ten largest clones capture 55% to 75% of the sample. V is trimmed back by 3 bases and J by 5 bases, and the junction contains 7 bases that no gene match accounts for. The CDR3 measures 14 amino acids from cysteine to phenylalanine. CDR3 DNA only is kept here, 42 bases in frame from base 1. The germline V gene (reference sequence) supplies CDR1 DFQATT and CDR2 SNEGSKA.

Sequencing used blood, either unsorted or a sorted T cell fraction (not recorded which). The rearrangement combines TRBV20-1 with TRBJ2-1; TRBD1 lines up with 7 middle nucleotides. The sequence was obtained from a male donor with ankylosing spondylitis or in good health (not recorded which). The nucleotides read TGCAGTGCTAGTGTGACAGGGATAAACAATGAGCAGTTCTTC. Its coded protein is CSASVTGINNEQFF.